The 26 T cell receptor beta chains in this list originate from one sample, sequenced in a study of cytomegalovirus exposure and HLA in healthy donors. This PCR relied on a set of 60 Vbeta primers and 13 Jbeta primers. Profiled with immunoSEQ multiplex PCR; TCRdb holds only in-frame clones, not every one. Of some 120,000 clones listed, about 10% are singletons. Source material: PBMCs. The receptors were gathered from a woman between 18 and 29 years old in good health and CMV-seropositive.

This clone occurred a few times. The chain recombines TRBV2 with TRBJ2-5, with a tentative D call TRBD2 (6 bases). The CDR3 is 16 residues long. V was shortened by 4 bases and J by 5 bases, with 20 bases between the two germline ends. Germline V gives CDR1 SNHLY, CDR2 FYNNEI. The CDR3 DNA is TGTGCCAGCAGTGGGGCCCCGCTAGCGTTTCGGGAGACCCAGTACTTC. It encodes CASSGAPLAFRETQYF. Full variable domain (remainder filled in from reference TRBV2 and TRBJ2-5): EPEVTQTPSHQVTQMGQEVILRCVPISNHLYFYWYRQILGQKVEFLVSFYNNEISEKSEIFDDQFSVERPDGSNFTLKIRSTKLEDSAMYFCASSGAPLAFRETQYFGPGTRLLVL.

This rearrangement joins TRBV9 to TRBJ1-1, with D possibly TRBD1 on 6 matching bases. This CDR3 has 16 residues. V lost 3 bases to trimming and J lost 3 bases, with 18 bases between them. Germline values: CDR1 SGDLS, CDR2 YYNGEE. The CDR3 sequence is CASSAFTRGGHTEAFF. The DNA for the CDR3 is TGTGCCAGCAGCGCTTTCACCCGAGGGGGACACACTGAAGCTTTCTTT. Supplemented by reference TRBV9 and TRBJ1-1, the full variable domain reads DSGVTQTPKHLITATGQRVTLRCSPRSGDLSVYWYQQSLDQGLQFLIQYYNGEERAKGNILERFSAQQFPDLHSELNLSSLELGDSALYFCASSAFTRGGHTEAFFGQGTRLTVV.

V usage is TRBV6-1 and J usage is TRBJ1-5, with D possibly matching TRBD1 (6 bases). This CDR3 comprises 15 residues. Between the trimmed V and J ends, which lost 5 bases and 2 bases, there was a span of 13 bases. The germline gives CDR1 MNHNS, CDR2 SASEGT. CDR3 DNA sequence: TGTGCCAGCAGTCGGGGGGCAATGGGCAATCAGCCCCAGCATTTT. Its protein is CASSRGAMGNQPQHF.

The gene calls are TRBV7-8 and TRBJ2-5; D possibly corresponds to TRBD2 (6 bases). The last part of the DNA fits TRBJ2-7 better; the J call may be wrong. This CDR3 comprises 14 residues. The germline V gene encodes CDR1 SGHVS and CDR2 FQNEAQ. The CDR3 nucleotides are TGTGCCAGCAGCTTAGTGGGTAGCGGCTACGAGCAGTACTTC. Its translation is CASSLVGSGYEQYF.

V gene TRBV6-5 combines with J gene TRBJ1-2; D remains unclear. Trimming removed 4 bases from V and 6 bases from J, with 12 bases in between. CDR1 is MNHEY, CDR2 SVGAGI, per germline. The CDR3 loop spans 13 amino acids. The CDR3 region is CASSFGASDGYTF. The CDR3 nucleotides are TGTGCCAGCAGTTTCGGTGCCTCTGATGGCTACACCTTC.

The chain employs TRBV7-8 and TRBJ2-7; D gene uncertain. Germline V gene sequence: CDR1 SGHVS, CDR2 FQNEAQ. V lost 5 bases, J lost 2 bases, and 10 bases lay in between. This CDR3 spans 13 amino acids. The DNA of the CDR3 is TGTGCCAGCAGCCAGATAATCCCCTACGAGCAGTACTTC. This sequence encodes CASSQIIPYEQYF.

J is TRBJ2-2 and V is TRBV28; a possible D gene is TRBD2 (5 bases). The V gene's germline CDR1 is MDHEN and CDR2 SYDVKM. This CDR3 contains 17 residues. Trimming pared 7 bases from V and 5 bases from J, leaving 23 bases between. CDR3 nucleotide sequence: TGTGCCAGCACTGGGGATATTGTCAGCGGACCTACCGGGGAGCTGTTTTTT. Translation gives CASTGDIVSGPTGELFF.

This clone occurred a few times. V is TRBV28 and J is TRBJ2-5, with 8 bases that match TRBD1. The J segment lost 1 base and the V segment lost 6 bases, leaving 7 bases of the junction unmatched. Germline assignment: CDR1 MDHEN and CDR2 SYDVKM. The CDR3 has 15 residues. The CDR3 is CASSQLGQGQETQYF. The CDR3 nucleotides are TGTGCCAGCAGCCAACTCGGACAGGGCCAAGAGACCCAGTACTTC.

The chain carries TRBV5-6 and TRBJ1-1; a weak D match, TRBD1 (5 bases). Germline V gene sequence: CDR1 SGHDT, CDR2 YYEEEE. The CDR3 consists of 14 residues. Trimming removed 0 bases from V and 3 bases from J, with 9 bases in between. CDR3 region: CASSLEVGHTEAFF. CDR3 nucleotides: TGTGCCAGCAGCTTGGAGGTGGGGCACACTGAAGCTTTCTTT.

This clone has only a few counts. The rearrangement joins TRBV15 to TRBJ1-2; tentative D call: TRBD1 (6 bases). Trimming stripped 0 bases from V and 4 bases from J, with 9 bases between. Germline assignment: CDR1 LNHNV and CDR2 YYDKDF (reference sequence). CDR3 size: 14 residues. The CDR3 spells CATSREQGFYGYTF. The CDR3 DNA follows: TGTGCCACCAGCAGAGAACAGGGTTTCTATGGCTACACCTTC.

This clone showed up just a few times. The gene calls are TRBV28 and TRBJ1-2, with 7 bases fitting TRBD1. The trim removed 3 bases at V and 2 bases at J, leaving 9 bases unmatched. The length of the CDR3 is 16 residues. CDR1 is MDHEN, CDR2 SYDVKM, per germline. For the CDR3, the DNA is TGTGCCAGCAGTTTGCCGCCAACAGGGGAGAACTATGGCTACACCTTC. Its translation is CASSLPPTGENYGYTF.

The chain is built from TRBV4-1 and TRBJ2-1; D gene uncertain. The CDR3 loop spans 13 amino acids. Germline-derived CDR1 and CDR2 are MGHRA and YSYEKL. Trimming stripped 0 bases from V and 7 bases from J, with 7 bases between. DNA for the CDR3: TGCGCCAGCAGCCAAGATGGGCCGAATGAGCAGTTCTTC. It translates to CASSQDGPNEQFF.

This chain uses TRBV6-1 with TRBJ2-7; 13 bases agree with TRBD2. V lost 1 base, J lost 5 bases, and 2 bases stayed unmatched. This CDR3 region has 15 residues. Per germline, CDR1 MNHNS and CDR2 SASEGT. The CDR3 loop is CASSEGTSGSDEQYF. The CDR3 DNA is TGTGCCAGCAGTGAAGGGACTAGCGGGAGTGACGAGCAGTACTTC.

CDR3 residues: CASSRRDRGNTNYGYTF. The CDR3 DNA is TGTGCCAGCAGCCGAAGGGACAGGGGGAATACTAACTATGGCTACACCTTC. J is TRBJ1-2 and V is TRBV14, with 11 positions matching TRBD1. The CDR3 is 17 residues long. CDR1 is SGHDN and CDR2 is FVKESK in the germline V gene. The V gene end was trimmed by 4 bases and the J gene end by 0 bases; junction bases not matched to a gene: 7.

The V gene is TRBV19, the J gene TRBJ1-4; D possibly corresponds to TRBD1 (5 bases). This CDR3 region has 15 residues. Germline CDR1 is LNHDA and CDR2 is SQIVND (reference sequence). V was shortened by 3 bases and J by 8 bases, with 16 bases between the two germline ends. CDR3 region: CASSIKGPEGEKLFF. CDR3 sequence (DNA): TGTGCCAGTAGTATTAAAGGTCCGGAGGGGGAAAAACTGTTTTTT.

This clone occurred a few times. The rearrangement uses TRBV5-1 and TRBJ2-2; TRBD1 is a possible D gene (5 bases). The V end was cut by 2 bases, the J end by 5 bases, with 10 bases between. CDR1 is SGHRS and CDR2 is YFSETQ in the germline V gene. This CDR3 spans 14 amino acids. The CDR3 is CASSLGDPTGELFF. CDR3 bases: TGCGCCAGCAGCTTAGGGGATCCGACCGGGGAGCTGTTTTTT.

This clone has a single count. The chain recombines TRBV30 with TRBJ2-5; 8 nucleotides line up with TRBD2. The DNA matches TRBJ2-7 better at its end, which makes the J call doubtful. CDR3 length: 14 residues. Germline V gene data show CDR1 as GTSNPN and CDR2 as SVGIG (reference sequence). The CDR3 DNA follows: TGTGCCTGGACCCGGGAGGGACCGTCCTACGAGCAGTACTTC. The encoded protein is CAWTREGPSYEQYF.

The rearrangement links TRBV6-5 to TRBJ2-1; 10 positions match TRBD1. The CDR3 has 15 residues. Germline-derived CDR1 and CDR2 are MNHEY and SVGAGI. V lost 5 bases, J lost 8 bases, and 9 bases stayed unmatched. The CDR3 DNA sequence: TGTGCCAGCAGTCAAGGACAGGGGGTAGCACATGAGCAGTTCTTC. Translating gives CASSQGQGVAHEQFF.

The rearrangement links TRBV5-5 to TRBJ2-7; possible D gene TRBD1, 6 bases. V was pared by 1 base and J by 6 bases, with 14 bases between. Per the germline V gene, CDR1 is SGHKS and CDR2 is YYEKEE (reference sequence). The CDR3 extends over 14 amino acids. CDR3 protein: CASSLYRESFEQYF. In DNA, the CDR3 is TGTGCCAGCAGCTTGTACAGGGAATCATTCGAGCAGTACTTC.

The chain employs TRBV14 and TRBJ1-3; D unresolved. Trimming shortened V by 6 bases and J by 4 bases, and 13 bases separated the two germline ends. The germline V gene encodes CDR1 SGHDN and CDR2 FVKESK. The CDR3 covers 14 residues. The CDR3 nucleotides read TGTGCCAGCAGACAGATTAACGGCGGAAACACCATATATTTT. Translating gives CASRQINGGNTIYF.

The chain carries TRBV7-6 and TRBJ2-2, with 9 nucleotides matching TRBD1. CDR3 length equals 15 residues. In germline, CDR1 is SGHVS, CDR2 FNYEAQ. V lost 9 bases, J lost 2 bases, and 7 bases stayed unmatched. CDR3 sequence reads: CASSGTGINTGELFF. CDR3 coding DNA: TGTGCCAGTTCCGGGACAGGGATTAACACCGGGGAGCTGTTTTTT.

The genes are TRBV25-1 and TRBJ1-3, with TRBD1 as a possible D gene (6 bases). CDR1 and CDR2 from the germline V gene are MGHDK and SYGVNS. The CDR3 is 16 amino acids. Trimming took 5 bases from V and 2 from J, leaving 16 bases between them. CDR3 DNA sequence: TGTGCCAGCAGTCCAGAGGGGGATTCAGCTGGAAACACCATATATTTT. As protein: CASSPEGDSAGNTIYF.

The rearrangement uses TRBV30 and TRBJ2-1; D is unclear. Germline lookup yields CDR1 GTSNPN and CDR2 SVGIG (reference sequence). Trimming shortened V by 0 bases and J by 7 bases, and 10 bases separated the two germline ends. The CDR3 loop spans 13 amino acids. CDR3: CAWSVPAKNEQFF. Here the CDR3 DNA reads TGTGCCTGGAGTGTACCCGCTAAAAATGAGCAGTTCTTC.

The sample holds a few counts of this clone. The J gene is TRBJ2-7, the V gene TRBV5-1, with D tentatively TRBD2 (5 bases). The V and J ends lost 0 bases and 3 bases respectively, with 13 bases between them. The CDR3 consists of 15 residues. Germline V lookup: CDR1 SGHRS, CDR2 YFSETQ. The CDR3 DNA follows: TGCGCCAGCAGCTTGGGTTTAGCGAGCCGCTACGAGCAGTACTTC. Translation: CASSLGLASRYEQYF.

This chain uses TRBV7-9 with TRBJ2-1; D call uncertain. This CDR3 has 13 amino acids. Trimming took off 5 bases at V and 4 bases at J, with 9 bases between the two ends. Germline loops: CDR1 SEHNR, CDR2 FQNEAQ (reference sequence). The CDR3 loop is CASSPHTYNEQFF. The CDR3 nucleotides read TGTGCCAGCAGCCCCCACACATACAATGAGCAGTTCTTC. Using reference TRBV7-9 and TRBJ2-1 for the parts outside the CDR3, the full variable domain is DTGVSQNPRHKITKRGQNVTFRCDPISEHNRLYWYRQTLGQGPEFLTYFQNEAQLEKSRLLSDRFSAERPKGSFSTLEIQRTEQGDSAMYLCASSPHTYNEQFFGPGTRLTVL.

The chain combines TRBV6-5 with TRBJ1-4; 7 nucleotides align to TRBD1. Germline values: CDR1 MNHEY, CDR2 SVGAGI. The V gene end was trimmed by 4 bases and the J gene end by 0 bases; junction bases not matched to a gene: 5. The CDR3 is 16 residues long. This CDR3 is CASSSGTVATNEKLFF. The CDR3 bases are TGTGCCAGCAGTTCGGGGACAGTAGCAACTAATGAAAAACTGTTTTTT.